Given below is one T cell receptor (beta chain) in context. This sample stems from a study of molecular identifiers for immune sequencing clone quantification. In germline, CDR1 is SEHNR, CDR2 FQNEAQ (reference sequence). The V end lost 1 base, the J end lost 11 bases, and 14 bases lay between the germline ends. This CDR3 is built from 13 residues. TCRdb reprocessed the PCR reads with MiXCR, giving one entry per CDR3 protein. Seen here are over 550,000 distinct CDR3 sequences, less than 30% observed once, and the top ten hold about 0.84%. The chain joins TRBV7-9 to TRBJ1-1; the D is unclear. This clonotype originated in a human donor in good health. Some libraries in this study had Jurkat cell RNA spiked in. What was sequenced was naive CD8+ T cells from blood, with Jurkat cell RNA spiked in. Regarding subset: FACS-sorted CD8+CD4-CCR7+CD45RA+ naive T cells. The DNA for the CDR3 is TGTGCCAGCAGCTTAGGAGAGAACACTGCCGCTTTCTTT. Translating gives CASSLGENTAAFF.